The next 20 T cell receptor beta chains were all read from a single sample in a study of blood T cell repertoires in COVID-19 (TCRdb year 2020). The method behind the library was the immunoSEQ multiplex PCR assay. Not all clones reach the TCRdb copy of this immuneACCESS table, which keeps in-frame sequences only. Checked studies attribute under half of the gap to unresolved V genes and leave the rest unexplained. The table for this sample lists 200,000 to 250,000 clones; around 84% of them were counted only once. The ten largest clones represent around 7.4% of the sample. The sequenced material came from PBMCs or T cells enriched from blood (not recorded which). Receptor source: a woman aged 35 to 49 with acute COVID-19.

The gene calls are TRBV29-1 and TRBJ1-1; D possibly corresponds to TRBD1 (6 bases). V shed 4 bases and J shed 7 bases, with 10 bases lying between them. The CDR3 runs 11 residues. Germline CDR1 is SQVTM and CDR2 is ANQGSEA. The CDR3 loop reads CSVARGGEAFF. CDR3 sequence (DNA): TGCAGCGTTGCTAGGGGGGGTGAAGCTTTCTTT.

The rearrangement uses TRBV6-2 or TRBV6-3 and TRBJ1-1, with 9 bases identical to TRBD1. CDR1 and CDR2 (germline): MNHEY, SVGEGT. V lost 5 bases and J lost 4; bases outside the gene matches: 17. This CDR3 is 18 amino acids long. CDR3 coding DNA: TGTGCCAGCAGTACTGAACTCGGACAGGGGATAGAGGGCACTGAAGCTTTCTTT. Translated, it gives CASSTELGQGIEGTEAFF.

The J gene is TRBJ1-2, the V gene TRBV24-1, with 7 bases aligning to TRBD1. The CDR3 covers 16 residues. Trimming took 3 bases from V and 3 from J; bases not matched to a gene: 9. Germline lookup yields CDR1 KGHDR and CDR2 SFDVKD. The CDR3, as DNA: TGTGCCACCAGTGATCCAAGAGGGACAGATCACTATGGCTACACCTTC. Translated: CATSDPRGTDHYGYTF.

In this sample, this clone turned up a few times. The rearrangement links TRBV5-1 to TRBJ1-2; 7 bases map to TRBD1. Losses at the gene ends were 4 bases for V and 3 bases for J; bases not matched to a gene: 6. The germline gives CDR1 SGHRS, CDR2 YFSETQ. This CDR3 spans 14 amino acids. CDR3 loop: CASSPLTGDYGYTF. CDR3 sequence (DNA): TGCGCCAGCAGCCCGTTAACAGGGGACTATGGCTACACCTTC.

The chain is built from TRBV28 and TRBJ2-1; TRBD1 aligns across 7 bases. Trimming took 4 bases from V and 12 from J; bases not matched to a gene: 15. The CDR3 runs to 15 residues. The germline CDR1 and CDR2 sequences are MDHEN and SYDVKM. CDR3 DNA: TGTGCCAGCAGTTCCCGGGACAGCGAGACTAACTCGCAGTTCTTC. It encodes CASSSRDSETNSQFF.

V gene TRBV21-1 combines with J gene TRBJ1-6; the D call in the table, TRBD1, was not verified against the DNA. TRBV21-1 corresponds to a pseudogene. CDR3 length: 16 amino acids. CDR3 nucleotides: TGTGCCAGCAGCAAAGATCCAGGGGGGTACAATTCACCCCTCCACTTT. Its protein is CASSKDPGGYNSPLHF.

The CDR3 region has the DNA TGTGCCAGTAGTAGGGGGGAGGACAGGCCCTACGAGCAGTACTTC. This sequence encodes CASSRGEDRPYEQYF. The rearrangement joins TRBV19 to TRBJ2-7; D perhaps matches TRBD1 (7 bases). Per the germline V gene, CDR1 is LNHDA and CDR2 is SQIVND (reference sequence). The V end lost 4 bases, the J end lost 2 bases, and 15 bases lay between the germline ends. The CDR3 is 15 amino acids.

This clone was seen a few times. V is TRBV29-1 and J is TRBJ1-2; weak D call: TRBD1 (5 bases). The CDR3 totals 16 residues. Per germline, CDR1 SQVTM and CDR2 ANQGSEA. The V end lost 0 bases, the J end lost 2 bases, and 16 bases lay between the germline ends. CDR3 amino acids: CSVEEGATVTNYGYTF. In DNA, the CDR3 is TGCAGCGTTGAAGAAGGGGCCACAGTCACCAACTATGGCTACACCTTC.

The chain uses TRBV3-1 (or the pseudogene TRBV3-2) and TRBJ2-7; TRBD1 aligns across 9 bases. Germline loops: CDR1 LGHDT, CDR2 YNNKEL (reference sequence). This CDR3 is built from 14 residues. After removal of 4 bases from V and 6 bases from J, the junction contained 7 bases not matched to a gene. CDR3 sequence (DNA): TGTGCCAGCAGCCCATCGGGGACAGGGAGCGAGCAGTACTTC. Translating it yields CASSPSGTGSEQYF.

The CDR3 nucleotides read TGTGCCAGCAGCTTAGATGAGGGCCAAGAGACCCAGTACTTC. It yields the protein CASSLDEGQETQYF. The chain is built from TRBV7-2 and TRBJ2-5; D is possibly TRBD2 (5 bases). The V gene lost 1 base and the J gene lost 1 base, with 7 bases spanning the gap. From germline, CDR1 is SGHTA and CDR2 FQGNSA. The CDR3 length is 14 residues. Full variable domain (rest looked up from reference TRBV7-2 and TRBJ2-5): GAGVSQSPSNKVTEKGKDVELRCDPISGHTALYWYRQSLGQGLEFLIYFQGNSAPDKSGLPSDRFSAERTGGSVSTLTIQRTQQEDSAVYLCASSLDEGQETQYFGPGTRLLVL.

In its sample, this clone was seen a few times. The V and J genes are TRBV2 and TRBJ1-2; 7 bases fit TRBD1. CDR3 length: 13 amino acids. CDR1 and CDR2 from the germline V gene are SNHLY and FYNNEI. DNA of the CDR3: TGTGCGAGCGGGACAGACATTAACTATGGCTACACCTTC. This sequence encodes CASGTDINYGYTF.

The gene calls are TRBV28 and TRBJ2-2, with 9 bases aligning to TRBD1. Germline values: CDR1 MDHEN, CDR2 SYDVKM. The CDR3 length is 15 residues. V gave up 4 bases and J gave up 7 bases; unmatched junction bases: 7. CDR3 protein: CASSSYRGRLGELFF. Here the CDR3 DNA reads TGTGCCAGCAGTTCATACAGGGGGCGCCTCGGGGAGCTGTTTTTT.

V usage is TRBV6-5 and J usage is TRBJ2-7; 8 bases are a match to TRBD2. This CDR3 spans 13 amino acids. The ends lost 11 bases at V and 2 bases at J; junction bases unmatched: 8. Germline lookup yields CDR1 MNHEY and CDR2 SVGAGI. The CDR3 nucleotides read TGTGCCGCCTCACTAGCGGCAACCTACGAGCAGTACTTC. Its translation: CAASLAATYEQYF.

The chain employs TRBV30 and TRBJ1-2; weak D call: TRBD1 (5 bases). Germline loops: CDR1 GTSNPN, CDR2 SVGIG (reference sequence). Trimming removed 0 bases from V and 4 bases from J, with 15 bases in between. The CDR3 length is 15 residues. CDR3 loop: CAWSVGGVGPYGYTF. CDR3 in DNA: TGTGCCTGGAGTGTCGGAGGGGTAGGACCCTATGGCTACACCTTC.

The V call is TRBV5-1, the J call TRBJ1-6; tentatively, D is TRBD1 (6 bases). From germline, CDR1 is SGHRS and CDR2 YFSETQ. There are 13 residues in the CDR3. The V end was cut by 4 bases, the J end by 7 bases, with 9 bases between. This CDR3 reads CASSLTGNSPLHF. CDR3 bases: TGCGCCAGCAGCCTAACAGGGAATTCACCCCTCCACTTT.

In this sample, this clone turned up once. The gene calls are TRBV6-5 and TRBJ1-4, with no clear D. CDR3 length: 13 residues. V shed 6 bases and J shed 7 bases, with 12 bases lying between them. Per germline, CDR1 MNHEY and CDR2 SVGAGI. The CDR3 region has the DNA TGTGCCAGCAGGACGGGTTTGAGTGAAAAACTGTTTTTT. Protein product: CASRTGLSEKLFF.

Worth noting for this clone: The same CDR3 arises from other DNA sequences in this sample as well. The genes are TRBV28 and TRBJ2-7; D gene uncertain. CDR3 size: 11 residues. With 4 bases removed from V and 1 base from J, the gap between germline ends came to 2 bases. Germline loops: CDR1 MDHEN, CDR2 SYDVKM. The CDR3: CASSSSYEQYF. The CDR3 DNA reads as TGTGCCAGCAGTTCATCCTACGAGCAGTACTTC.

V gene TRBV24-1 combines with J gene TRBJ1-2; unclear D gene. CDR3 length equals 14 residues. In germline, CDR1 is KGHDR, CDR2 SFDVKD. Trimming stripped 1 base from V and 2 bases from J, with 7 bases between. The CDR3 loop reads CATSDLNMNYGYTF. Written as DNA, the CDR3 is TGTGCCACCAGTGATTTAAACATGAACTATGGCTACACCTTC.

V gene TRBV20-1 combines with J gene TRBJ2-2, with a tentative D call TRBD2 (5 bases). Trimming cost V 3 bases and J 7 bases, with 15 bases left between them. The CDR3 covers 14 residues. Germline V gives CDR1 DFQATT, CDR2 SNEGSKA (reference sequence). The DNA of the CDR3 is TGCAGTGCTAGTCAACCCGGGGTCGGCGGGGAGCTGTTTTTT. This codes for CSASQPGVGGELFF.

V usage is TRBV6-6 and J usage is TRBJ1-5; D not resolved. V dropped 10 bases and J dropped 0 bases, with 13 bases sitting between them. The CDR3 totals 14 residues. Germline V CDR1 and CDR2: MNHNY, SVGAGI (reference sequence). The CDR3 DNA sequence: TGTGCCACCGTCCGGGGTTATAGCAATCAGCCCCAGCATTTT. It yields the protein CATVRGYSNQPQHF.